This T cell receptor (beta chain) comes out of a study of T cell responses to AZD1222 COVID-19 vaccine. Regarding the study as a whole: Along spike, vaccine-associated CD4 TCRs were found throughout, with dominance at 160-218 and 743-854. Spike-specific TCR breadth and depth rose after two AZD1222 doses. Mostly white British, mostly female donors; authors suggested clonal diversity may be underestimated.

The protocol was immunoSEQ multiplex PCR, while the TCRdb copy is restricted to in-frame clones and leaves out a portion. The repertoire includes some 140,000 clones, more than 85% of them detected once, and 1.9% sits in the top ten. V was trimmed by 0 bases and J by 6 bases, leaving 13 bases between them. The germline CDR1 and CDR2 sequences are SGHRS and YFSETQ. This CDR3 region has 15 residues. Concerning this clone: Its antigen is unknown.

Second-dose schedules of about 4 or about 12 weeks were combined. The sequence derives from an adult who received the AZD1222 COVID-19 vaccine. V gene TRBV5-1 combines with J gene TRBJ1-5; D possibly corresponds to TRBD1 (5 bases). The sample in question was peripheral blood, obtained 28 days after the second AZD1222 dose. CDR3 nucleotide sequence: TGCGCCAGCAGCTTGGGGACAAGCGGGGGTCAGCCCCAGCATTTT. Translation: CASSLGTSGGQPQHF.